The subject of this entry is one TCR beta chain. Its antigen remains unknown. Alongside a J-beta primer mix, a sample-barcoded 5' primer served in a second PCR lasting roughly 6 to 11 cycles. TCRdb independently ran MiXCR on the 5' RACE reads; one entry per CDR3 protein. The sample includes hundreds of thousands of distinct CDR3 sequences, more than 50% of them seen just once. The source of the sample is a study of blood T cells in healthy people across ages. Trimming cost V 5 bases and J 1 base; bases outside gene matches: 10. CDR3 size: 16 residues. Germline loops: CDR1 MNHEY, CDR2 SMNVEV (reference sequence). Whole-study results and caveats: It was held that the diversity estimates obtained from one million T cells were underestimates. When set beside aged donors, long-lived donors presented more naive CD4+ cells and higher diversity. Per million T cells, the diversity of TCR beta decreased roughly linearly as age advanced.

The clonotype originates from a man aged 35 to 55 in good health. The chain recombines TRBV27 with TRBJ1-2; 7 positions agree with TRBD1. Sequenced: blood. CDR3 coding DNA: TGTGCCAGCAGTCCTCGCGGGACAGCTAATAACTATGGCTACACCTTC. Translating it yields CASSPRGTANNYGYTF.